Following are 10 T cell receptor beta chains from one sample sequenced in a study of T cell responses to AZD1222 COVID-19 vaccine. Here immunoSEQ multiplex PCR was the method, and the copy in TCRdb shows in-frame clones only, minus some. The sample yields 83,000 or so clones, roughly 86% seen once. The material sequenced was peripheral blood, taken on day 0 of AZD1222 vaccination. These receptors were collected from an adult in good health.

The chain has TRBV3-1 (or the pseudogene TRBV3-2) and TRBJ2-2; D ambiguous. The V and J ends lost 4 bases and 6 bases respectively, with 12 bases between them. CDR3 length: 14 amino acids. The germline V gene has CDR1 LGHDT and CDR2 YNNKEL (reference sequence). The CDR3: CASSLRSSAGELFF. The CDR3 DNA reads as TGTGCCAGCAGCCTCCGTTCGTCGGCCGGGGAGCTGTTTTTT.

Here the CDR3 reads CASSPRQGAGEQYF. The CDR3 DNA is TGTGCCAGCTCCCCTAGACAGGGGGCGGGTGAGCAGTACTTC. This rearrangement joins TRBV18 to TRBJ2-7; TRBD1 agrees at 10 bases. Germline loops: CDR1 KGHSH, CDR2 LQKENI. V gave up 6 bases and J gave up 7 bases; unmatched junction bases: 9. This CDR3 spans 14 amino acids.

V and J are TRBV5-6 and TRBJ2-1; 9 bases fit TRBD1. The CDR3 sequence is 14 residues long. Per the germline V gene, CDR1 is SGHDT and CDR2 is YYEEEE. V shed 2 bases and J 9 bases; nucleotides not matched to a gene: 6. The CDR3 region is CASSLGQGSVEQFF. The CDR3 DNA follows: TGTGCCAGCAGCTTAGGACAGGGGTCGGTTGAGCAGTTCTTC.

This sequence joins TRBV5-1 and TRBJ2-7, with D tentatively TRBD2 (6 bases). Germline values: CDR1 SGHRS, CDR2 YFSETQ. V dropped 4 bases and J dropped 6 bases, with 20 bases sitting between them. CDR3 length equals 15 residues. The DNA of the CDR3 is TGCGCCAGCAGCCCGGATGGGGCGGGATCAGGCGAGCAGTACTTC. Translation gives CASSPDGAGSGEQYF.

The chain links TRBV27 to TRBJ2-3, with D unresolved. Germline assignment: CDR1 MNHEY and CDR2 SMNVEV (reference sequence). The CDR3 runs to 13 residues. V was cut by 2 bases and J by 2 bases, with 5 bases left in between. In nucleotides, the CDR3 is TGTGCCAGCAGTTTAGGAACCACAGATACGCAGTATTTT. Translation: CASSLGTTDTQYF.

The chain's CDR3 is CASSFRGYYGYTF. The DNA for the CDR3 is TGTGCCAGCAGTTTTCGCGGATACTATGGCTACACCTTC. The V gene is TRBV28, the J gene TRBJ1-2; D gene uncertain. The length of the CDR3 is 13 residues. Trimming left V 3 bases short and J 3 bases short, with 8 bases between. Germline V gives CDR1 MDHEN, CDR2 SYDVKM.

The chain employs TRBV12-5 and TRBJ2-7; 7 bases line up with TRBD1. Germline CDR1 and CDR2: LGHNT and FRNRAP. CDR3 length: 16 residues. Unmatched junction bases numbered 17, after V lost 6 bases and J lost 6 bases. CDR3: CASGPMEGGGLSEQYF. In DNA, the CDR3 is TGTGCTAGTGGGCCGATGGAAGGGGGCGGTTTGAGCGAGCAGTACTTC.

In its sample, this clone was seen once. The chain uses TRBV7-3 and TRBJ1-1, with no clear D. With 5 bases removed from V and 7 bases from J, the gap between germline ends came to 11 bases. CDR1 SGHTA and CDR2 FQGTGA come from the germline V gene. The CDR3 loop spans 12 amino acids. DNA of the CDR3: TGTGCCAGCAGCCCCAACAGAGTTGAAGCTTTCTTT. This gives the protein CASSPNRVEAFF.

This rearrangement joins TRBV19 to TRBJ1-1; 8 positions agree with TRBD1. CDR3 length: 15 amino acids. From germline, CDR1 is LNHDA and CDR2 SQIVND (reference sequence). After removal of 5 bases from V and 3 bases from J, the junction contained 8 bases not matched to a gene. CDR3 region: CASSPDRGVDTEAFF. The CDR3 DNA follows: TGTGCCAGTAGTCCAGACAGGGGAGTTGACACTGAAGCTTTCTTT.

The V call is TRBV11-1, the J call TRBJ1-4, with D possibly matching TRBD1 (6 bases). The V gene lost 5 bases and the J gene lost 8 bases, with 18 bases spanning the gap. The CDR3 extends over 15 amino acids. The germline V gene encodes CDR1 SGHAT and CDR2 FQDESV (reference sequence). Here the CDR3 reads CASSRYADRREKLFF. For the CDR3, the DNA is TGTGCCAGCAGCCGATACGCGGACAGAAGGGAAAAACTGTTTTTT.